This T cell receptor (beta chain) was captured in a study of blood T cell repertoires in COVID-19. Study summary: Material from acute and convalescent COVID-19 was sourced from the United States, Italy and Spain. PBMCs, B-cell-depleted T cells, or T cells provided the cDNA or gDNA that made up the material.

In the original processing: Amplified reference gene primers provided the basis for estimating nucleated cell counts. Using immunoSEQ multiplex PCR, the repertoire was profiled, and TCRdb retains in-frame clones only, with some absent. V, J and clone size are those of that table, while D and trimming were read from the DNA. The sample records approximately 150,000 clones, over 65% being singletons. V was clipped by 7 bases and J by 4 bases; unmatched bases: 10. Germline CDR1 reads SQVTM; CDR2 reads ANQGSEA. This CDR3 region has 14 residues. Material: peripheral blood. This TCR came from a human donor in a cohort sampled during active COVID-19. The rearrangement joins TRBV29-1 to TRBJ2-5; TRBD2 agrees at 9 bases. CDR3: CSAGPSGESETQYF. In DNA form, the CDR3 reads TGCAGCGCCGGTCCTAGCGGGGAATCAGAGACCCAGTACTTC.